Reported below is one TCR beta chain. The sample belongs to a study of radiation and T cells in renal cell carcinoma. Method: immunoSEQ multiplex PCR; TCRdb's copy keeps in-frame clones and lacks some. Here the sample spans about 49,000 clones, around 83% being singletons. Germline values: CDR1 SGHVS, CDR2 FNYEAQ. CDR3 length: 13 amino acids. Between the trimmed V and J ends, which lost 3 bases and 5 bases, there was a span of 7 bases. Time point in this sample: baseline pretreatment blood. Treatment noted: 15 Gy SBRT to primary tumor, nephrectomy 4 weeks later. The tumor was a clear cell renal cell carcinoma.

The rearrangement links TRBV7-6 to TRBJ2-2, with TRBD1 as a possible D gene (6 bases). This clonotype was obtained from a woman between 65 and 79 years old with renal cell carcinoma. Sequencing was performed on blood, taken from a patient whose treatment included radiotherapy and nephrectomy. The CDR3 sequence: CASSFGQTGELFF. The CDR3 DNA reads TGTGCCAGCAGCTTCGGACAGACCGGGGAGCTGTTTTTT. Using reference TRBV7-6 and TRBJ2-2 for the parts outside the CDR3, the full variable domain is GAGVSQSPRYKVTKRGQDVALRCDPISGHVSLYWYRQALGQGPEFLTYFNYEAQQDKSGLPNDRFSAERPEGSISTLTIQRTEQRDSAMYRCASSFGQTGELFFGEGSRLTVL.